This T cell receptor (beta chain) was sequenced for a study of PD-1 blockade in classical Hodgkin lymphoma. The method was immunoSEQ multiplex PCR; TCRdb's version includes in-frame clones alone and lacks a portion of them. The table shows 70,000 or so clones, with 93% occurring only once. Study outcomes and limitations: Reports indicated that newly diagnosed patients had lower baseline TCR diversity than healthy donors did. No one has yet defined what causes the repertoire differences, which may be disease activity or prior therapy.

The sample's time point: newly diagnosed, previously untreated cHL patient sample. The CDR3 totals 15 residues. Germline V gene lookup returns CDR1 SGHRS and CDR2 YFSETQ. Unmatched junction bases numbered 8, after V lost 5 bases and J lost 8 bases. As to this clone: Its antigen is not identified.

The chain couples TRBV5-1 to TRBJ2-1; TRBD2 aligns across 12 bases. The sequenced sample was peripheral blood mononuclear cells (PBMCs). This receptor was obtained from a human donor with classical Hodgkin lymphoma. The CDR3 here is CASRMRTSGVDEQFF. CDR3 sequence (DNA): TGCGCCAGCAGGATGAGGACTAGCGGGGTAGATGAGCAGTTCTTC.